These 13 T cell receptor beta chains were all obtained from the same sample, sequenced in a study of CD8+ T cells in alopecia areata. The authors extracted RNA and reverse transcribed it into cDNA as the sequencing template. Sequenced by immunoSEQ multiplex PCR; TCRdb stores in-frame clones only, minus some. The sample records roughly 150,000 clones, roughly 60% being singletons. The sample consisted of CD8+ T cells sorted from blood. The receptors derive from a human donor in good health.

This rearrangement joins TRBV18 to TRBJ1-1; TRBD1 matches 8 bases. Germline trimming cut 3 bases from V and 6 bases from J; bases unmatched to any gene: 6. The length of the CDR3 is 14 residues. Germline values: CDR1 KGHSH, CDR2 LQKENI. For the CDR3, the DNA is TGTGCCAGCTCACCGGACAGGGAGGGCCCTGAAGCTTTCTTT. Translation gives CASSPDREGPEAFF.

This clone was picked up a small number of times. J is TRBJ2-1 and V is TRBV29-1; TRBD2 aligns across 7 bases. The CDR3 has 16 amino acids. Trimming cost V 1 base and J 6 bases; bases outside gene matches: 12. Germline V lookup: CDR1 SQVTM, CDR2 ANQGSEA. The CDR3 is CSVEVRSRESPNEQFF. CDR3 in DNA: TGCAGCGTTGAAGTCCGGTCGCGGGAGTCTCCCAATGAGCAGTTCTTC.

This clone was counted a few times. This chain uses TRBV29-1 with TRBJ2-2, with TRBD2 matching over 13 bases. This CDR3 is built from 17 residues. After removal of 1 base from V and 7 bases from J, the junction contained 9 bases not matched to a gene. The V gene's germline CDR1 is SQVTM and CDR2 ANQGSEA. In DNA, the CDR3 is TGCAGCGTTGAAGCTTCGGGACTAGCGGGGATCAACGGGGAGCTGTTTTTT. Amino acids: CSVEASGLAGINGELFF.

The chain joins TRBV27 to TRBJ1-1; D is ambiguous. CDR3 length: 14 residues. Germline lookup yields CDR1 MNHEY and CDR2 SMNVEV (reference sequence). V was pared by 6 bases and J by 2 bases, with 13 bases between. For the CDR3, the DNA is TGTGCCAGCAGCCCCCTGGCGGGTAACACTGAAGCTTTCTTT. Encoded protein: CASSPLAGNTEAFF.

V gene TRBV27 combines with J gene TRBJ2-7; D might be TRBD2 (5 bases). In germline, CDR1 is MNHEY, CDR2 SMNVEV (reference sequence). This CDR3 contains 14 residues. Trimming removed 8 bases at V and 6 bases at J, with 20 bases between. The CDR3 DNA sequence: TGTGCCAGCGGAAGTAGCGCCCCAAGATCCGAGCAGTACTTC. It translates to CASGSSAPRSEQYF.

The rearrangement links TRBV9 to TRBJ2-2, with a tentative D call TRBD1 (6 bases). The V and J ends lost 2 bases and 5 bases respectively, with 13 bases between them. Per the germline V gene, CDR1 is SGDLS and CDR2 is YYNGEE. This CDR3 is 15 amino acids long. CDR3 DNA sequence: TGTGCCAGCAGCGTGGACAGCCACGGTACCGGGGAGCTGTTTTTT. Translation: CASSVDSHGTGELFF.

V usage is TRBV27 and J usage is TRBJ2-5; D gene unclear. The closer fit of TRBJ2-7 to the DNA end suggests the J call may be wrong. The CDR3 has 13 amino acids. The germline CDR1 and CDR2 sequences are MNHEY and SMNVEV (reference sequence). The CDR3 coding sequence is TGTGCCAGCAGTTTCTCCTACGCCTACGAGCAGTACTTC. Protein sequence: CASSFSYAYEQYF.

The chain uses TRBV29-1 and TRBJ2-1; TRBD2 aligns across 9 bases. Trimming took 3 bases from V and 4 from J; bases not matched to a gene: 7. CDR1 and CDR2 (germline): SQVTM, ANQGSEA. The CDR3 is 15 amino acids. The CDR3, as DNA: TGCAGCGTTGACCCGTATAGCGGGAGTTACAATGAGCAGTTCTTC. This codes for CSVDPYSGSYNEQFF.

The rearrangement joins TRBV7-9 to TRBJ2-5, with a tentative D call TRBD1 (6 bases). CDR3 length: 13 amino acids. V was cut by 6 bases and J by 3 bases, with 11 bases left in between. Germline lookup yields CDR1 SEHNR and CDR2 FQNEAQ (reference sequence). The CDR3 coding sequence is TGTGCCAGCAGAGCAGGGGCAAAAGAGACCCAGTACTTC. Translating gives CASRAGAKETQYF.

This clone was seen only a few times. The rearrangement links TRBV29-1 to TRBJ1-5; D is unclear. Germline V gene sequence: CDR1 SQVTM, CDR2 ANQGSEA. The CDR3 length is 13 residues. V was pared by 6 bases and J by 2 bases, with 11 bases between. CDR3 bases: TGCAGCGTATATTCGGGAGGCAATCAGCCCCAGCATTTT. This gives the protein CSVYSGGNQPQHF.

The V call is TRBV27, the J call TRBJ2-7; 10 nucleotides line up with TRBD2. Germline V CDR1 and CDR2: MNHEY, SMNVEV (reference sequence). After removal of 7 bases from V and 3 bases from J, the junction contained 12 bases not matched to a gene. The CDR3 contains 16 residues. The CDR3 region is CASIPGAGGPIYEQYF. The CDR3 bases are TGTGCCAGCATCCCAGGAGCGGGAGGGCCCATCTACGAGCAGTACTTC.

The gene calls are TRBV5-1 and TRBJ2-1; 8 bases are shared with TRBD2. The CDR3 is 15 amino acids. V lost 4 bases and J lost 4; bases outside the gene matches: 7. Germline loops: CDR1 SGHRS, CDR2 YFSETQ. CDR3: CASSGPGTSYNEQFF. The CDR3 region has the DNA TGCGCCAGCAGCGGTCCCGGGACTAGTTACAATGAGCAGTTCTTC. Full variable domain (outside the CDR3, taken from reference TRBV5-1 and TRBJ2-1): KAGVTQTPRYLIKTRGQQVTLSCSPISGHRSVSWYQQTPGQGLQFLFEYFSETQRNKGNFPGRFSGRQFSNSRSEMNVSTLELGDSALYLCASSGPGTSYNEQFFGPGTRLTVL.

The chain is built from TRBV6-6 and TRBJ2-1; 9 bases align to TRBD1. Losses at the gene ends were 3 bases for V and 6 bases for J; bases not matched to a gene: 9. The length of the CDR3 is 16 residues. Germline CDR1 reads MNHNY; CDR2 reads SVGAGI (reference sequence). CDR3 nucleotides: TGTGCCAGCAGTTATAGTCGGGACAGGGTGTTCAATGAGCAGTTCTTC. Amino acids: CASSYSRDRVFNEQFF.